This section outlines one T cell receptor beta chain sequence together with its context. The assay was immunoSEQ multiplex PCR, and TCRdb's table has in-frame clones only and misses some. The sample includes approximately 81,000 clones, approximately 90% of them seen just once. The data belong to a study of blood T cell repertoires in COVID-19. The germline gives CDR1 LNHDA, CDR2 SQIVND (reference sequence). The V gene end was trimmed by 7 bases and the J gene end by 6 bases; junction bases not matched to a gene: 9. The CDR3 length is 14 residues. The clonotype comes from a woman aged 45 to 65 with acute COVID-19. The rearrangement uses TRBV19 and TRBJ1-5; 7 nucleotides align to TRBD1. The sample comprised PBMCs or T cells enriched from blood (not recorded which). CDR3 in amino acids: CASTGQTRGQPQHF. CDR3 coding DNA: TGTGCCAGTACGGGACAGACGAGGGGTCAGCCCCAGCATTTT.